Listed below are T cell receptor beta chains from one sample, sequenced in a study of T cell responses to AZD1222 COVID-19 vaccine. TCRdb keeps only in-frame clones here, not all; method: immunoSEQ multiplex PCR. The sample has nearly 200,000 clones, about 94% seen once; the top ten hold over 0.95%. Here the sequenced sample was peripheral blood, taken 28 days after the second AZD1222 dose. The receptors originated from an adult who received the AZD1222 COVID-19 vaccine. The CDR3 runs from the conserved cysteine through the conserved F or W. D genes are given only for firm matches. Not all rows give a size; the values are once, few, many and, for expanded clones, a class.

D	V	size	J	DNA	CDR3
-	TRBV4-1	-	TRBJ1-6	TGCGCCAGCAGCCAAGGATGGTCCGAACCCCTCCACTTT	CASSQGWSEPLHF
TRBD2	TRBV9	-	TRBJ2-1	TGTGCCAGCCTCGGGCGGGGGGGCGAGCAGTTCTTC	CASLGRGGEQFF
TRBD1	TRBV18	-	TRBJ1-2	TGTGCCAGCTCACCACAGGACAGGGGAATCTATGGCTACACCTTC	CASSPQDRGIYGYTF
-	TRBV12-3/TRBV12-4	-	TRBJ2-7	TGTGCCAGCACCTTTTCGGGGCAGGAGCAGTACTTC	CASTFSGQEQYF
TRBD2	TRBV18	once	TRBJ2-5	TGTGCCAGCTCGTGGATGGGACTAGCGAAAGAGACCCAGTACTTC	CASSWMGLAKETQYF
-	TRBV13	-	TRBJ1-1	TGTGCCAGCAGCTCTGGACGGTGGGGAACTGAAGCTTTCTTT	CASSSGRWGTEAFF
-	TRBV6-4	-	TRBJ2-7	TGTGCCAGCAAAAAGTCCTACGAGCAGTACTTC	CASKKSYEQYF
-	TRBV28	-	TRBJ1-5	TGTGCCAGCACCCCTAAGGGGCTCCTACGCAATCAGCCCCAGCATTTT	CASTPKGLLRNQPQHF
-	TRBV19	once	TRBJ1-1	TGTGCCAGTAGTATTGGACCCCAAAGCCGCGAAGCTTTCTTT	CASSIGPQSREAFF
-	TRBV2	once	TRBJ2-5	TGTGCCAGCAGGGGAGAAGAGACCCAGTACTTC	CASRGEETQYF
-	TRBV7-6	-	TRBJ2-1	TGTGCCAGCAGCGTTAGGTCTAGCGTGAATGACAATGAGCAGTTCTTC	CASSVRSSVNDNEQFF
-	TRBV7-7	-	TRBJ2-2	TGTGCCAGCAGCTTAAGAGGGGGGCCCACCGGGGAGCTGTTTTTT	CASSLRGGPTGELFF
-	TRBV6-5	-	TRBJ1-1	TGTGCCAGCAGAAAGAGGGCCACTATGAACACTGAAGCTTTCTTT	CASRKRATMNTEAFF
TRBD1	TRBV2	-	TRBJ1-5	TGTGCCAGCAGTGGGTGGGACAGGGGGCTTAGCAATCAGCCCCAGCATTTT	CASSGWDRGLSNQPQHF
-	TRBV21-1	once	TRBJ2-3	TGTGCCAGCACCTACTTGAGGGACCCACCGTATTTT	CASTYLRDPPYF
-	TRBV19	once	TRBJ1-2	TGTGCCAGTAGTATCCGTAGCGCGGGATATGGCTACACCTTC	CASSIRSAGYGYTF
-	TRBV5-1	-	TRBJ2-5	TGCGCCAGCGCCGAGGGTGGGGGGTATGGAGAGACCCAGTACTTC	CASAEGGGYGETQYF
-	TRBV12-5	-	TRBJ2-2	TGTGCTAGTGCCTTCCCCGGGGAGCTGTTTTTT	CASAFPGELFF
-	TRBV3-1/TRBV3-2	-	TRBJ1-1	TGTGCCAGCAGCCAAGAAACTAAAGCTTTCTTT	CASSQETKAFF
-	TRBV7-9	-	TRBJ2-3	TGTGCCAGCAGCTTGCCACAACTAGGGATGGTAACAGATACGCAGTATTTT	CASSLPQLGMVTDTQYF
-	TRBV7-9	-	TRBJ2-4	TGTGCCAGCAGCACGGGCCTCCTAGCCAAAAACATTCAGTACTTC	CASSTGLLAKNIQYF
TRBD2	TRBV7-8	-	TRBJ2-7	TGTGCCAGCAGCTTAGAAGCGGGGGGACCGAGCTCCTACGAGCAGTACTTC	CASSLEAGGPSSYEQYF
-	TRBV19	-	TRBJ1-1	TGTGCCAGTAGTATGGCGAGGAACACTGAAGCTTTCTTT	CASSMARNTEAFF
-	TRBV9	-	TRBJ2-7	TGTGCCAGCAGCGGGGGACATACCATTGAGCAGTACTTC	CASSGGHTIEQYF
-	TRBV3-1/TRBV3-2	-	TRBJ2-2	TGTGCCAGCAGGGTGACAGTGAACACCGGGGAGCTGTTTTTT	CASRVTVNTGELFF
TRBD1	TRBV30	-	TRBJ1-2	TGTGCCTGGAGGGAACAGGGGAACTATGGCTACACCTTC	CAWREQGNYGYTF
TRBD1	TRBV7-9	-	TRBJ2-1	TGTGCCAGCAGTTCCGAACAGGGGTACAATGAGCAGTTCTTC	CASSSEQGYNEQFF
-	TRBV3-1/TRBV3-2	-	TRBJ2-7	TGTGCCAGCAGCTTAAGCTCCTACGAGCAGTACTTC	CASSLSSYEQYF
-	TRBV6-5	-	TRBJ1-1	TGTGCCAGCAGGTTCCCTGGGGGGAACACTGAAGCTTTCTTT	CASRFPGGNTEAFF
TRBD1	TRBV19	few	TRBJ1-2	TGTGCCAGCAGAACCCGGGACAGGGCGGCATCTAACTATGGCTACACCTTC	CASRTRDRAASNYGYTF
-	TRBV6-5	-	TRBJ2-2	TGTGCCAGCAGTCAGGACAGATACACCGGGGAGCTGTTTTTT	CASSQDRYTGELFF
-	TRBV27	-	TRBJ2-1	TGTGCCAGCAGTTTATTAGGGGTCTCCTACAATGAGCAGTTCTTC	CASSLLGVSYNEQFF
-	TRBV18	-	TRBJ2-1	TGTGCCAGCTCACATGAGGGATACAATGAGCAGTTCTTC	CASSHEGYNEQFF
-	TRBV9	-	TRBJ1-4	TGTGCCAGCAGCGTAGGGGGCCGGGGAGAAAAACTGTTTTTT	CASSVGGRGEKLFF
TRBD2	TRBV15	-	TRBJ2-5	TGTGCCACCAGCCAAGGGACTAGCGGGGGGGCCCAAGAGACCCAGTACTTC	CATSQGTSGGAQETQYF
-	TRBV12-3/TRBV12-4	-	TRBJ1-6	TGTGCCAGCAAAGCGGGTGCCAATTCACCCCTCCACTTT	CASKAGANSPLHF
-	TRBV7-9	-	TRBJ2-7	TGTGCCAGCAGCTCAAGCAGCGGTGTAATATACGAGCAGTACTTC	CASSSSSGVIYEQYF
-	TRBV3-1/TRBV3-2	-	TRBJ1-2	TGTGCCAGCAGCTGGGGGAGTTCTTTTGACGGCTACACCTTC	CASSWGSSFDGYTF
TRBD1	TRBV11-2	-	TRBJ1-1	TGTGCCAGCAGCTTAAGGGGGCGAGTGAACACTGAAGCTTTCTTT	CASSLRGRVNTEAFF
TRBD1	TRBV14	-	TRBJ2-2	TGTGCCAGCAGCCGAACGACAGGGGGGTCCACCGGGGAGCTGTTTTTT	CASSRTTGGSTGELFF
-	TRBV2	-	TRBJ1-1	TGTGCCAGCAGTGAATATAGTGTAGGGTTTCTGACTGAAGCTTTCTTT	CASSEYSVGFLTEAFF
TRBD2	TRBV3-1/TRBV3-2	-	TRBJ2-5	TGTGCCAGCAGCCGAATCCTACGAAGGACCAGCGGGGGGGCATGGGAGACCCAGTACTTC	CASSRILRRTSGGAWETQYF
TRBD2	TRBV18	-	TRBJ2-3	TGTGCCAGCTCACCACCGGGGGGGGACACAGATACGCAGTATTTT	CASSPPGGDTDTQYF
-	TRBV11-3	-	TRBJ2-3	TGTGCCAGCAGCTTCCCTGGGGGGGCAACAGATACGCAGTATTTT	CASSFPGGATDTQYF
TRBD1	TRBV6-6	-	TRBJ1-1	TGTGCCAGCAGCCCCCGGGACAGGAGAAGTGGCACTGAAGCTTTCTTT	CASSPRDRRSGTEAFF
-	TRBV6-2/TRBV6-3	-	TRBJ1-1	TGTGCCAGCAGTTGGGGTGGGAACACTGAAGCTTTCTTT	CASSWGGNTEAFF